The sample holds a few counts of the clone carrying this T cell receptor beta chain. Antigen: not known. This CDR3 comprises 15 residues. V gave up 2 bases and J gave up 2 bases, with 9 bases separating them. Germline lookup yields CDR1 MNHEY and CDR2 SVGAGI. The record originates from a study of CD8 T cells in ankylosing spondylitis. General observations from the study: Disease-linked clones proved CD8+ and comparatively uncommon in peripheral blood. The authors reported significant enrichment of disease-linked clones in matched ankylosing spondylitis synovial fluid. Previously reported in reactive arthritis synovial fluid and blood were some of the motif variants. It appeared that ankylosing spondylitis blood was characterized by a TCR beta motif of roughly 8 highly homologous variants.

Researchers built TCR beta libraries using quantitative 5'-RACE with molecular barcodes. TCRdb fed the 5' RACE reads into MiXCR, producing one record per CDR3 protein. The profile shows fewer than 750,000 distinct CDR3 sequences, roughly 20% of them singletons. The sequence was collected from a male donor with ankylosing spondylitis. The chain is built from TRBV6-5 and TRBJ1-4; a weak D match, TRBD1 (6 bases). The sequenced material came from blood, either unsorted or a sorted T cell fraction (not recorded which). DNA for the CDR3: TGTGCCAGCAGTTACGGGGGGGGCACTAATGAAAAACTGTTTTTT. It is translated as CASSYGGGTNEKLFF.